The following is a TCR beta chain sequence with its context. The same CDR3 arises from other DNA sequences in this sample as well. V was cut by 3 bases and J by 3 bases, with 6 bases left in between. The CDR3 is 11 amino acids. The germline CDR1 and CDR2 sequences are DFQATT and SNEGSKA (reference sequence). Original processing notes: Amplifying reference gene primers gave estimates of nucleated cell counts. Here immunoSEQ multiplex PCR was the method, and the copy in TCRdb shows in-frame clones only, minus some. D and trimming were read from the DNA, whereas the V and J calls and clone size are those reported in that table. The sample lists 110,000 to 150,000 clones, roughly 91% occurring once. These data come from a study of blood T cell repertoires in COVID-19. For the study at large: From T cells, B-cell-depleted T cells, or PBMCs came the material, which was cDNA or gDNA.

What was sequenced was peripheral blood. The chain is built from TRBV20-1 and TRBJ2-7; possible D gene TRBD2, 5 bases. The TCR comes from a man aged 60 to 69 with active or convalescent COVID-19. DNA of the CDR3: TGCAGTGCTAGCCGGGACTACGAGCAGTACTTC. Amino acids: CSASRDYEQYF.